This T cell receptor (beta chain) comes out of a study of blood T cell repertoires in COVID-19. Study at large: T cells, B-cell-depleted T cells, or PBMCs supplied cDNA or gDNA.

The ends lost 2 bases at V and 5 bases at J; junction bases unmatched: 4. The CDR3 spans 14 residues. CDR1 and CDR2 (germline): GTSNPN, SVGIG (reference sequence). Source study methods: For nucleated cells, counts were estimated from reference gene primer amplification. The assay was immunoSEQ multiplex PCR, and TCRdb's table has in-frame clones only and misses some. From that table come the V and J calls and clone size; the DNA was used to work out D and trimming. The sample contains roughly 100,000 clones, more than 60% of which appear only once. Sequenced: peripheral blood. This TCR came from a man between 65 and 85 years old with active or convalescent COVID-19. This chain uses TRBV30 with TRBJ1-4; TRBD1 agrees at 8 bases. The DNA of the CDR3 is TGTGCCTGGAGTAAGACAGGGGTAAATGAAAAACTGTTTTTT. Translating it yields CAWSKTGVNEKLFF.